This TCR beta chain is from a study of graft-versus-host responses after intestinal transplantation. General study findings and limits: Investigators detected GvH clones in recipient marrow, with some emerging earlier in ileum or blood.

This table comes from immunoSEQ multiplex PCR, and its TCRdb copy is limited to in-frame clones, with some not included. The table includes 75,000 to 95,000 clones, approximately 90% detected once. Losses at the gene ends were 7 bases for V and 8 bases for J; bases not matched to a gene: 3. This CDR3 is 10 amino acids long. Germline V gene lookup returns CDR1 SQVTM and CDR2 ANQGSEA. Comment on this clone: What it binds is not known.

This chain uses TRBV29-1 with TRBJ1-2; 8 nucleotides align to TRBD1. This TCR derives from a human donor who was the organ donor for an intestinal transplant. The sample was unstimulated CD4+ T cells sorted from spleen or lymph node cells, taken before transplant. The CDR3: CSADREGYTF. The CDR3 bases are TGCAGCGCGGACAGGGAGGGCTACACCTTC.